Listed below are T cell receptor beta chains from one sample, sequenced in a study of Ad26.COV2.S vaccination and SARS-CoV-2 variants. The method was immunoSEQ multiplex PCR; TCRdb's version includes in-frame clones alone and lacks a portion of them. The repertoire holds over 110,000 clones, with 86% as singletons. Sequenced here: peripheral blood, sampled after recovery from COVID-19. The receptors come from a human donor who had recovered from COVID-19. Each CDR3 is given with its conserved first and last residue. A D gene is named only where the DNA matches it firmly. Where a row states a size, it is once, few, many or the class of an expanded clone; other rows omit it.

CDR3: CASSQDSGRGDTEAFF
DNA: TGCGCCAGCAGCCAAGATTCAGGGAGGGGAGACACTGAAGCTTTCTTT
D: NA
size: once
J: TRBJ1-1
V: TRBV4-3

CDR3: CASTLNPRQGTGELFF
DNA: TGCGCCAGCACCCTCAACCCCCGACAGGGCACCGGGGAGCTGTTTTTT
D: TRBD1
size: NA
J: TRBJ2-2
V: TRBV4-1

CDR3: CASSGVGPQHF
DNA: TGTGCCAGTAGTGGGGTTGGGCCCCAGCATTTT
D: NA
size: NA
J: TRBJ1-5
V: TRBV19

CDR3: CASSESSGPSTDTQYF
DNA: TGCGCCAGCAGTGAGTCATCGGGCCCAAGCACAGATACGCAGTATTTT
D: NA
size: NA
J: TRBJ2-3
V: TRBV10-2

CDR3: CASSHPVPGTLIQDYTF
DNA: TGTGCCAGCAGCCACCCCGTCCCCGGAACGTTGATACAGGACTACACCTTC
D: NA
size: NA
J: TRBJ1-2
V: TRBV3-1/TRBV3-2

CDR3: CATSRDGGARETQYF
DNA: TGTGCCACCAGCAGAGACGGGGGGGCCAGGGAGACCCAGTACTTC
D: TRBD2
size: NA
J: TRBJ2-5
V: TRBV15

CDR3: CASSPASGADTQYF
DNA: TGTGCCAGCAGTCCCGCCTCTGGGGCAGATACGCAGTATTTT
D: NA
size: NA
J: TRBJ2-3
V: TRBV28

CDR3: CASTKGESPLHF
DNA: TGTGCCAGCACGAAGGGGGAGTCACCCCTCCACTTT
D: NA
size: NA
J: TRBJ1-6
V: TRBV6-6

CDR3: CASSSQGANEKLFF
DNA: TGTGCCAGCAGCTCCCAGGGGGCTAATGAAAAACTGTTTTTT
D: TRBD1
size: NA
J: TRBJ1-4
V: TRBV7-9

CDR3: CASSLIGDRGQPQHF
DNA: TGTGCCAGCAGTTTAATTGGGGACAGGGGGCAGCCCCAGCATTTT
D: TRBD1
size: NA
J: TRBJ1-5
V: TRBV27

CDR3: CASSQGTGLLSTEAFF
DNA: TGCGCCAGCAGCCAAGGGACAGGGCTTTTGAGCACTGAAGCTTTCTTT
D: TRBD1
size: NA
J: TRBJ1-1
V: TRBV4-3

CDR3: CASSVAGTRNTEAFF
DNA: TGTGCCAGCAGCGTAGCTGGGACAAGGAACACTGAAGCTTTCTTT
D: NA
size: NA
J: TRBJ1-1
V: TRBV9

CDR3: CAIREVGSITGNTIYF
DNA: TGTGCCATCCGGGAGGTCGGGTCTATTACTGGAAACACCATATATTTT
D: NA
size: NA
J: TRBJ1-3
V: TRBV10-3

CDR3: CASSLRRVTTRDEAFF
DNA: TGTGCCAGCAGCTTACGTAGAGTCACCACTCGAGACGAAGCTTTCTTT
D: NA
size: NA
J: TRBJ1-1
V: TRBV11-2

CDR3: CASSFVLAGGNEQFF
DNA: TGTGCCAGCAGTTTCGTCCTAGCGGGGGGGAATGAGCAGTTCTTC
D: TRBD2
size: NA
J: TRBJ2-1
V: TRBV27

CDR3: CASSLAGADSLENYGYTF
DNA: TGTGCCAGCAGCTTGGCTGGTGCTGACAGTTTGGAAAACTATGGCTACACCTTC
D: NA
size: NA
J: TRBJ1-2
V: TRBV5-6

CDR3: CASSLQGSYNEQFF
DNA: TGTGCCAGCAGCTTACAGGGATCCTACAATGAGCAGTTCTTC
D: NA
size: once
J: TRBJ2-1
V: TRBV7-9

CDR3: CASTGQPNYGYTF
DNA: TGTGCCAGCACGGGACAGCCTAACTATGGCTACACCTTC
D: TRBD1
size: NA
J: TRBJ1-2
V: TRBV6-6

CDR3: CASSSGTGSFYGYTF
DNA: TGTGCCAGCAGCTCTGGGACAGGGAGCTTCTATGGCTACACCTTC
D: TRBD1
size: NA
J: TRBJ1-2
V: TRBV7-2

CDR3: CASSLIGKGNEQFF
DNA: TGTGCCAGCAGCTTGATAGGGAAAGGCAATGAGCAGTTCTTC
D: NA
size: NA
J: TRBJ2-1
V: TRBV5-6

CDR3: CASSLGWGNEQFF
DNA: TGTGCCAGCAGCTTAGGGTGGGGAAATGAGCAGTTCTTC
D: NA
size: once
J: TRBJ2-1
V: TRBV5-4

CDR3: CASSIPIGADTQYF
DNA: TGTGCCAGCAGCATCCCGATAGGAGCAGATACGCAGTATTTT
D: NA
size: NA
J: TRBJ2-3
V: TRBV28

CDR3: CSTGLAGMRETQYF
DNA: TGCAGCACCGGACTAGCGGGGATGAGAGAGACCCAGTACTTC
D: TRBD2
size: NA
J: TRBJ2-5
V: TRBV29-1

CDR3: CASSLLGVPGELFF
DNA: TGTGCCAGCAGTTTACTAGGGGTGCCCGGGGAGCTGTTTTTT
D: NA
size: NA
J: TRBJ2-2
V: TRBV27

CDR3: CASSYVVGGRLGTQYF
DNA: TGTGCCAGCAGTTACGTGGTGGGGGGGCGGTTAGGGACCCAGTACTTC
D: NA
size: NA
J: TRBJ2-5
V: TRBV6-5

CDR3: CASSSKGLAGGPDTQYF
DNA: TGCGCCAGCAGCTCAAAGGGACTAGCGGGGGGGCCAGATACGCAGTATTTT
D: TRBD2
size: NA
J: TRBJ2-3
V: TRBV5-1

CDR3: CASQSDVNTQYF
DNA: TGTGCCAGCCAAAGCGATGTAAATACGCAGTATTTT
D: NA
size: once
J: TRBJ2-3
V: TRBV7-9

CDR3: CASSHYRDLAFQPQHF
DNA: TGTGCCAGCAGCCACTACAGGGATTTGGCCTTTCAGCCCCAGCATTTT
D: NA
size: NA
J: TRBJ1-5
V: TRBV6-2/TRBV6-3

CDR3: CASSDTSGNTIYF
DNA: TGTGCCAGCAGCGACACATCTGGAAACACCATATATTTT
D: NA
size: few
J: TRBJ1-3
V: TRBV9

CDR3: CASSPGGLAGGANTGELFF
DNA: TGCGCCAGCTCTCCCGGGGGACTAGCGGGGGGTGCGAACACCGGGGAGCTGTTTTTT
D: TRBD2
size: NA
J: TRBJ2-2
V: TRBV10-1

CDR3: CASSLKTGGTEAFF
DNA: TGTGCCAGCAGCTTGAAGACAGGGGGCACTGAAGCTTTCTTT
D: TRBD1
size: NA
J: TRBJ1-1
V: TRBV7-2

CDR3: CASNMGGAARRELFF
DNA: TGTGCCAGCAATATGGGGGGGGCCGCCCGCCGGGAGCTGTTTTTT
D: NA
size: NA
J: TRBJ2-2
V: TRBV6-5

CDR3: CASSPDLQGIQYF
DNA: TGTGCCAGCAGTCCAGACCTCCAAGGCATTCAGTACTTC
D: NA
size: NA
J: TRBJ2-4
V: TRBV28

CDR3: CASSALAGGGYEQYF
DNA: TGTGCCAGCAGCGCTCTAGCGGGGGGCGGTTACGAGCAGTACTTC
D: TRBD2
size: NA
J: TRBJ2-7
V: TRBV3-1/TRBV3-2

CDR3: CASILGRGLESGYTF
DNA: TGTGCCAGCATCCTGGGACGGGGGCTAGAGAGTGGCTACACCTTC
D: NA
size: NA
J: TRBJ1-2
V: TRBV28

CDR3: CASSIAPLAATGELFF
DNA: TGCGCCAGCAGCATCGCTCCCTTAGCTGCCACCGGGGAGCTGTTTTTT
D: NA
size: NA
J: TRBJ2-2
V: TRBV5-1

CDR3: CASSPTGGQETQYF
DNA: TGTGCCAGCTCACCGACGGGAGGTCAAGAGACCCAGTACTTC
D: TRBD2
size: NA
J: TRBJ2-5
V: TRBV18